Sequencing of this TCR beta chain was carried out in a study of T cells after yellow fever vaccination. Study-level points and caveats: Abundant clonotypes (contaminants from the bulk population) could be present in FACS-sorted repertoires. After the booster, 96% of CD4 and more than 85% of CD8 primary-response clones were re-detected.

By 5'RACE template switching, TCR cDNA was produced, with a universal primer site and UMIs added in the process. TCRdb re-called the 5' RACE reads through MiXCR, storing one row per CDR3 protein. The top ten clones hold roughly 17% of a sample with 450,000 to 600,000 distinct CDR3 sequences, about a sixth of them seen once. The ends were cut back, 8 bases at V and 0 bases at J, with 17 bases in the middle. CDR3 length: 15 amino acids. Germline V gene sequence: CDR1 MGHRA, CDR2 YSYEKL. On this clonotype: Its antigen remains unidentified.

V gene TRBV4-1 combines with J gene TRBJ2-7; either TRBD1 or TRBD2 may fit D (5 bases each). The source is a man aged 18-30 years who received the YFV17D yellow fever vaccine. The sample here was PBMCs, taken 4 to 6 days after the first yellow fever vaccination. CDR3 bases: TGCGCCAGCCGACCAGGGACGGATCCCTCCTACGAGCAGTACTTC. Translated: CASRPGTDPSYEQYF.